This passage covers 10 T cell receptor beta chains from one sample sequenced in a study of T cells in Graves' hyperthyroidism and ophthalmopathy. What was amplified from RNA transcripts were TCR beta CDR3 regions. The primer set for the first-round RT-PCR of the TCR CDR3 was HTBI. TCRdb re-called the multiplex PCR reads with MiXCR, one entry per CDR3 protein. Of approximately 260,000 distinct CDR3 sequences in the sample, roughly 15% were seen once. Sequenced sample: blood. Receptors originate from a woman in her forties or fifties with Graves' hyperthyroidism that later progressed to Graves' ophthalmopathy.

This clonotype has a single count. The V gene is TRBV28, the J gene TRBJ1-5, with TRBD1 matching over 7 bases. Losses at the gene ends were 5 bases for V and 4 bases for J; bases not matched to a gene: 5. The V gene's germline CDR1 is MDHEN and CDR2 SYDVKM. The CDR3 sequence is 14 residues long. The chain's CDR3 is CASSIDRVNQPQHF. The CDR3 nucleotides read TGTGCCAGCAGTATTGACAGGGTTAATCAGCCCCAGCATTTT.

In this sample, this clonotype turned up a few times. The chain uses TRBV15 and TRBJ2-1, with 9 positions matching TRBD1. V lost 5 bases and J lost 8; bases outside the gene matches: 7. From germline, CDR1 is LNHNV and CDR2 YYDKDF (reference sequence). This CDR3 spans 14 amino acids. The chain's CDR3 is CATSGDRVSDEQFF. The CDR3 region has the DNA TGTGCCACCAGCGGGGACAGGGTTAGCGATGAGCAGTTCTTC.

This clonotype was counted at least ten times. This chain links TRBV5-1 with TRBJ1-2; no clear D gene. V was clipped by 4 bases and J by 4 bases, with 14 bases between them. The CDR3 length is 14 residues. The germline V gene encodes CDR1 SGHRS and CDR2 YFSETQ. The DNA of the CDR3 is TGCGCCAGCAGCCAAGAAGTGGATGGCTATGGCTACACCTTC. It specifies CASSQEVDGYGYTF.

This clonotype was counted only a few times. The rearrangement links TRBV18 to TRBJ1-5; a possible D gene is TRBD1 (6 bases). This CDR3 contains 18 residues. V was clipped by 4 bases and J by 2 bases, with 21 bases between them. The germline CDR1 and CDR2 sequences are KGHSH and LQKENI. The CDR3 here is CASSLTGAGRSRNQPQHF. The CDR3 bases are TGTGCCAGCTCACTAACGGGGGCGGGCCGTAGCCGCAATCAGCCCCAGCATTTT.

The CDR3 loop is CASRDSGTGTRETQYF. CDR3 in DNA: TGTGCCAGCAGAGATTCCGGGACAGGGACACGAGAGACCCAGTACTTC. This sequence joins TRBV2 and TRBJ2-5; 9 bases match TRBD1. V shed 6 bases, J shed 4 bases, and the junction held 12 bases outside the gene matches. In germline, CDR1 is SNHLY, CDR2 FYNNEI. This CDR3 comprises 16 residues.

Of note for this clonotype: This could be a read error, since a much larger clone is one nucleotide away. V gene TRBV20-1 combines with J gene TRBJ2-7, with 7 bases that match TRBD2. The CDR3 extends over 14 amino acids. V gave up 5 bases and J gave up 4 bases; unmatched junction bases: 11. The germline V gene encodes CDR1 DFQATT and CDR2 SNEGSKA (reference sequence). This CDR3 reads CSASPRTSLYEQYF. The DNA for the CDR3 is TGCAGTGCTTCCCCGAGGACTAGTCTTTACGAGCAGTACTTC.

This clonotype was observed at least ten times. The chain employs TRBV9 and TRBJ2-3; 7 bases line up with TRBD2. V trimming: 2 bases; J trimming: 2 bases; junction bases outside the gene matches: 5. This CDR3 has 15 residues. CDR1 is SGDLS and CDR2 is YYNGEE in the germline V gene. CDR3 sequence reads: CASSVSSGPTDTQYF. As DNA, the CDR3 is TGTGCCAGCAGCGTTAGTAGCGGGCCCACAGATACGCAGTATTTT.

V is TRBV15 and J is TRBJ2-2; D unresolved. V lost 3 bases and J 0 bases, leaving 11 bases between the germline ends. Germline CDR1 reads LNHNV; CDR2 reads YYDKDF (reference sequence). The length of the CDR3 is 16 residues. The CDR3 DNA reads TGTGCCACCAGCAGGCCCGGATTTTCGAACACCGGGGAGCTGTTTTTT. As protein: CATSRPGFSNTGELFF.

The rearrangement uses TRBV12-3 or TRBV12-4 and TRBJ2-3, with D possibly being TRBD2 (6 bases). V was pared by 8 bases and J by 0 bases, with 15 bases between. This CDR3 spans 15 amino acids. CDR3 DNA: TGTGCCAGCGGCAAGGGACTCTTGAGCACAGATACGCAGTATTTT. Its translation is CASGKGLLSTDTQYF.

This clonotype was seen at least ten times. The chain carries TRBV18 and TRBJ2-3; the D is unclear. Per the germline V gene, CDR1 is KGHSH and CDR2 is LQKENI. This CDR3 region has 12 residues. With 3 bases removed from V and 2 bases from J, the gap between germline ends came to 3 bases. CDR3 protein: CASSPATDTQYF. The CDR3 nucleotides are TGTGCCAGCTCACCTGCCACAGATACGCAGTATTTT.